This passage covers 23 T cell receptor beta chains from one sample sequenced in a study of blood T cell repertoires in COVID-19. The assay was immunoSEQ multiplex PCR, and TCRdb's table has in-frame clones only and misses some. The table shows 250,000 to 350,000 clones, with roughly 88% occurring only once. The sequenced sample consisted of peripheral blood. Receptor source: a human donor with COVID-19, enrolled during active disease. The donor label of this sample is uncertain.

The V and J genes are TRBV18 and TRBJ2-3; no clear D gene. The V gene's germline CDR1 is KGHSH and CDR2 LQKENI. Trimming pared 3 bases from V and 6 bases from J, leaving 13 bases between. This CDR3 comprises 14 residues. The CDR3 is CASSPESGGDTQYF. The CDR3 region has the DNA TGTGCCAGCTCACCGGAGTCGGGTGGGGATACGCAGTATTTT. Full variable domain (outside the CDR3, taken from reference TRBV18 and TRBJ2-3): NAGVMQNPRHLVRRRGQEARLRCSPMKGHSHVYWYRQLPEEGLKFMVYLQKENIIDESGMPKERFSAEFPKEGPSILRIQQVVRGDSAAYFCASSPESGGDTQYFGPGTRLTVL.

The J gene is TRBJ2-2, the V gene TRBV5-1; D possibly corresponds to TRBD1 (6 bases). Germline CDR1 SGHRS, CDR2 YFSETQ. V was cut by 0 bases and J by 3 bases, with 9 bases left in between. The CDR3 length is 15 residues. The CDR3 spells CASSLGQVDTGELFF. DNA for the CDR3: TGCGCCAGCAGCTTGGGACAGGTCGACACCGGGGAGCTGTTTTTT.

V is TRBV7-2 and J is TRBJ1-5, with D tentatively TRBD1 (6 bases). The CDR3 runs to 17 residues. V lost 4 bases to trimming and J lost 0 bases, with 16 bases between them. Germline V gene sequence: CDR1 SGHTA, CDR2 FQGNSA. The CDR3 protein is CASSSRQDLYSNQPQHF. The CDR3 coding sequence is TGTGCCAGCAGCTCCCGACAGGACCTGTATAGCAATCAGCCCCAGCATTTT.

The chain is built from TRBV28 and TRBJ2-2; 10 nucleotides agree with TRBD1. The trim removed 0 bases at V and 3 bases at J, leaving 4 bases unmatched. Germline CDR1 and CDR2: MDHEN and SYDVKM. This CDR3 is 17 amino acids long. The CDR3 coding sequence is TGTGCCAGCAGTTTATGGACAGGGGGCTCCCACACCGGGGAGCTGTTTTTT. Its protein product is CASSLWTGGSHTGELFF.

About this clone: This sample also contains other DNA sequences that code for the same CDR3. The V gene is TRBV6-5, the J gene TRBJ1-1, with 10 bases aligning to TRBD1. The V gene end was trimmed by 6 bases and the J gene end by 5 bases; junction bases not matched to a gene: 3. Germline-derived CDR1 and CDR2 are MNHEY and SVGAGI. CDR3 length equals 13 residues. The DNA of the CDR3 is TGTGCCAGCAGCAGGGACAGGGGAACTGAAGCTTTCTTT. Protein: CASSRDRGTEAFF.

CDR3 nucleotides: TGTGCCAGCAGTCCAGGACTGCCCTATGGCTACACCTTC. Its protein product is CASSPGLPYGYTF. This chain connects TRBV28 to TRBJ1-2, with no clear D. Trimming removed 5 bases from V and 4 bases from J, with 11 bases in between. This CDR3 contains 13 residues. Germline CDR1 is MDHEN and CDR2 is SYDVKM.

The rearrangement uses TRBV5-1 and TRBJ1-2; D gene ambiguous. The CDR3 has 14 amino acids. Germline assignment: CDR1 SGHRS and CDR2 YFSETQ. Trimming stripped 4 bases from V and 3 bases from J, with 13 bases between. DNA for the CDR3: TGCGCCAGCAGCACGGAGGCAGGAGACTATGGCTACACCTTC. Its protein product is CASSTEAGDYGYTF.

This clone has more than one count but fewer than ten. The chain has TRBV6-4 and TRBJ2-1; 11 nucleotides line up with TRBD2. V was clipped by 4 bases and J by 9 bases; unmatched bases: 17. The CDR3 is 18 residues long. Germline CDR1 MRHNA, CDR2 SNTAGT. The CDR3 bases are TGTGCCAGCAGTGCCTCGCTAGCGGGAGGCCTTGAGGATAGTGAGCAGTTCTTC. This codes for CASSASLAGGLEDSEQFF.

In its sample, this clone was seen once. For the CDR3, the DNA is TGTGCCAGCAGCCCAGTAGGGGAGAACACTGAAGCTTTCTTT. Protein: CASSPVGENTEAFF. The V and J genes are TRBV7-3 and TRBJ1-1; weak D call: TRBD1 (5 bases). The CDR3 is 14 residues long. Trimming removed 5 bases from V and 1 base from J, with 11 bases in between. The germline CDR1 and CDR2 sequences are SGHTA and FQGTGA.

This clone is a singleton in its sample. Different DNA sequences within this sample yield the same CDR3. The genes are TRBV5-1 and TRBJ1-2; D uncertain. The CDR3 runs 13 residues. Germline loops: CDR1 SGHRS, CDR2 YFSETQ. V was trimmed by 4 bases and J by 3 bases, leaving 10 bases between them. CDR3: CASSRGGDYGYTF. The CDR3 coding sequence is TGCGCCAGCAGCCGGGGTGGCGACTATGGCTACACCTTC.

V usage is TRBV3-1 (or the pseudogene TRBV3-2) and J usage is TRBJ1-2; 8 bases agree with TRBD1. From germline, CDR1 is LGHDT and CDR2 YNNKEL (reference sequence). The ends lost 0 bases at V and 8 bases at J; junction bases unmatched: 8. There are 15 residues in the CDR3. CDR3 sequence (DNA): TGTGCCAGCAGCCAAGATCCTCAGGGGGCAAGAGGCTACACCTTC. This gives the protein CASSQDPQGARGYTF.

The V gene is TRBV5-5, the J gene TRBJ2-1; 9 bases line up with TRBD2. V gave up 1 base and J gave up 2 bases; unmatched junction bases: 4. This CDR3 comprises 16 residues. Germline V gene data show CDR1 as SGHKS and CDR2 as YYEKEE (reference sequence). The CDR3 protein is CASSLRSSGAYNEQFF. CDR3 in DNA: TGTGCCAGCAGCTTGCGGTCTAGCGGGGCCTACAATGAGCAGTTCTTC. Full variable domain (remainder filled in from reference TRBV5-5 and TRBJ2-1): DAGVTQSPTHLIKTRGQQVTLRCSPISGHKSVSWYQQVLGQGPQFIFQYYEKEERGRGNFPDRFSARQFPNYSSELNVNALLLGDSALYLCASSLRSSGAYNEQFFGPGTRLTVL.

The rearrangement joins TRBV4-1 to TRBJ2-2, with 9 bases that match TRBD1. Trimming cost V 4 bases and J 1 base; bases outside gene matches: 4. Per germline, CDR1 MGHRA and CDR2 YSYEKL. This CDR3 comprises 16 residues. CDR3 residues: CASSPRQGVNTGELFF. CDR3 DNA: TGCGCCAGCAGCCCTAGACAGGGGGTGAACACCGGGGAGCTGTTTTTT.

The chain uses TRBV29-1 and TRBJ1-2; D ambiguous. The CDR3 consists of 11 residues. From germline, CDR1 is SQVTM and CDR2 ANQGSEA. V was shortened by 5 bases and J by 4 bases, with 8 bases between the two germline ends. The CDR3 region is CSVTGSYGYTF. The CDR3 DNA reads TGCAGCGTTACCGGGAGCTATGGCTACACCTTC.

The chain employs TRBV30 and TRBJ2-1; 10 nucleotides match TRBD1. The CDR3 has 16 amino acids. The germline V gene encodes CDR1 GTSNPN and CDR2 SVGIG (reference sequence). With V trimmed by 3 bases and J by 2 bases, 7 bases remained unmatched. The CDR3 reads CAWRGQGLSAYNEQFF. DNA for the CDR3: TGTGCCTGGAGGGGACAGGGGTTATCAGCCTACAATGAGCAGTTCTTC.

The table lists this clone with a count of one. DNA for the CDR3: TGTGCCAGCTCCGATGCAGGGGGGCCCTGGGGAGAGACCCAGTACTTC. Residues: CASSDAGGPWGETQYF. The chain carries TRBV7-9 and TRBJ2-5, with D tentatively TRBD1 (7 bases). Trimming shortened V by 8 bases and J by 4 bases, and 23 bases separated the two germline ends. Germline-derived CDR1 and CDR2 are SEHNR and FQNEAQ (reference sequence). The CDR3 contains 16 residues.

The chain couples TRBV28 to TRBJ2-1, with TRBD2 matching over 7 bases. This CDR3 has 14 residues. Germline CDR1 MDHEN, CDR2 SYDVKM. J was trimmed by 6 bases and V by 7 bases; bases with no gene match: 9. The CDR3 nucleotides read TGTGCCAGCAAGGAGGGAGGGCGATTCAATGAGCAGTTCTTC. It encodes CASKEGGRFNEQFF.

To note about this clone: This sample includes further DNA sequences coding for the same CDR3. The rearrangement joins TRBV2 to TRBJ1-1, with D uncertain. The CDR3 runs 13 residues. CDR1 is SNHLY and CDR2 is FYNNEI in the germline V gene. With 4 bases removed from V and 2 bases from J, the gap between germline ends came to 8 bases. The CDR3 spells CASSASRNTEAFF. In nucleotides, the CDR3 is TGTGCCAGCAGTGCCTCCAGAAACACTGAAGCTTTCTTT.

The rearrangement joins TRBV11-3 to TRBJ2-1; D not certain. The CDR3 totals 14 residues. V gave up 1 base and J gave up 8 bases, with 12 bases separating them. Germline V gene sequence: CDR1 SGHNT, CDR2 YENEEA. The CDR3 protein is CASSLVHSSDEQFF. For the CDR3, the DNA is TGTGCCAGCAGCTTAGTCCATAGCAGCGATGAGCAGTTCTTC.

The chain has TRBV4-1 and TRBJ2-1, with 11 nucleotides matching TRBD2. Germline V gene sequence: CDR1 MGHRA, CDR2 YSYEKL. Trimming removed 3 bases from V and 5 bases from J; junction bases left unmatched: 9. The CDR3 runs to 17 residues. Written as DNA, the CDR3 is TGCGCCAGCAGCCAGATAACCGGGACTAGCGGAAACAATGAGCAGTTCTTC. It specifies CASSQITGTSGNNEQFF.

The chain carries TRBV28 and TRBJ2-1; 12 positions agree with TRBD1. The V segment lost 4 bases and the J segment 7 bases; nucleotides outside the gene matches: 11. CDR3 size: 17 residues. Germline V lookup: CDR1 MDHEN, CDR2 SYDVKM. CDR3 sequence reads: CASSSYQGQGARNEQFF. The CDR3 DNA is TGTGCCAGCAGTTCATACCAGGGACAGGGGGCTCGGAATGAGCAGTTCTTC. Drawing the rest from reference TRBV28 and TRBJ2-1, the complete variable domain is DVKVTQSSRYLVKRTGEKVFLECVQDMDHENMFWYRQDPGLGLRLIYFSYDVKMKEKGDIPEGYSVSREKKERFSLILESASTNQTSMYLCASSSYQGQGARNEQFFGPGTRLTVL.

V and J are TRBV30 and TRBJ1-2; a possible D gene is TRBD1 (5 bases). This CDR3 region has 13 residues. Germline lookup yields CDR1 GTSNPN and CDR2 SVGIG (reference sequence). Trimming removed 5 bases from V and 6 bases from J, with 16 bases in between. In DNA, the CDR3 is TGTGCCTGGGGCACGTGGGGGGAGGATGGCTACACCTTC. Protein: CAWGTWGEDGYTF.

This clone appeared once. This chain links TRBV3-1 (or the pseudogene TRBV3-2) with TRBJ2-2; 11 bases agree with TRBD1. V trimming: 5 bases; J trimming: 5 bases; junction bases outside the gene matches: 7. There are 16 residues in the CDR3. The germline V gene encodes CDR1 LGHDT and CDR2 YNNKEL (reference sequence). Here the CDR3 reads CASSYPGTGGTGELFF. The CDR3, as DNA: TGTGCCAGCAGCTACCCCGGGACAGGGGGAACCGGGGAGCTGTTTTTT.